This TCR beta chain appears in the sequencing data of a study of Graves' ophthalmopathy and Graves' hyperthyroidism. Study-level results: Blood also carried most expanded thyroid clonotypes exceeding 0.001 frequency.

Trimming cost V 4 bases and J 1 base, with 8 bases left between them. The CDR3 covers 13 residues. The germline gives CDR1 SGHKS, CDR2 YYEKEE (reference sequence). This clonotype was seen at least ten times. Its cognate antigen is unknown. With a much larger clone just one base away, this may be a read error. Calling hyperthyroidism stable required that no ophthalmopathy show up within 18 months of follow-up. Other autoimmune diseases, uncontrolled infections, pregnancy or lactation led to the exclusion of patients. The authors diagnosed from clinical symptoms, serum thyroxine, TRAb, thyroid ultrasound and orbital computed tomography. RNA transcripts were the source from which TCR beta CDR3 regions were amplified. The first round was an RT-PCR with HTBI primers, and the second round was a multiplex PCR. A single record per CDR3 protein comes from TCRdb applying MiXCR to the multiplex PCR reads. Of approximately 410,000 distinct CDR3 sequences detected, 15% appear once; the ten largest clones hold around 6.6%.

The V and J genes are TRBV5-5 and TRBJ1-2; D is uncertain. This sequence originates from a woman aged 18-29 years with stable Graves' hyperthyroidism. Sequenced sample: peripheral blood. CDR3 protein: CASSPGSNYGYTF. The CDR3 region has the DNA TGTGCCAGCAGCCCCGGGAGTAACTATGGCTACACCTTC.